This paragraph covers one T cell receptor (beta chain) sequence. This clonotype has a handful of counts. The specificity of this receptor is unknown. Per-nucleotide qualities are absent, and no much larger clonotype sits a single base away. The data belong to a study of T cell repertoires in cytomegalovirus infection (dated by TCRdb to the late 2010s). Turning to the overall study: Donor HLA type was relevant to the analysis, because carriage of CMV infection together with the matching HLA type was indicated by public TCR beta signatures.

The listed sequencing device is Illumina HiSeq 1500. TCRdb passed the public sequencing reads through fastp at Q25 and MiXCR, retaining productive beta sequences. Every entry covers one CDR3 protein and lists the most common genes and DNA from its rows. Recorded for this sample are about 190,000 distinct CDR3 sequences; more than 9% of them occurred a single time. The ten largest clones add up to about 4.6% of the sample. What the study reported, not specific to this receptor: The ex vivo response was dominated by HLA-C-restricted CMV-specific TCR beta clonotypes, and the single most frequent clonotype in two of eight donors was supplied by these HLA-C-restricted clonotypes. In both this cohort and an independent cohort of 350 to 400 donors, the cumulative frequency of public TCR beta family members distinguished carriers of CMV infection plus the relevant HLA type.

The CDR3 sequence holds 15 residues, the cysteine and phenylalanine included. Only CDR3 DNA remains: 45 bases, in frame from the first base. The germline V gene (reference sequence) gives CDR1 as LNHDA and CDR2 as SQIVND. Deletion took 9 bases off V and 8 bases off J, with a span of 20 bases between the germline ends. The receptor was isolated from a human donor in good health (CMV status not recorded). Some clones in this sample may be carry-over from other donors' samples. Source material: PBMCs. The chain is made from TRBV19 and TRBJ2-6; the D gene is possibly TRBD1 or TRBD2, each agreeing over 6 bases. The nucleotides read TGTGCCAGCTCGAACAGGGAGGCCGGAACCAACGTCCTGACTTTC. Its product reads: CASSNREAGTNVLTF.